This TCR beta chain derives from a study of T cell clonality in common variable immunodeficiency. Points from the study as a whole: Links between repertoire features and CVID complications were heterogeneity-limited. Compared with healthy controls, CVID subjects showed increased TCRbeta clonality, mostly in about a third.

Generated by immunoSEQ multiplex PCR, the TCRdb table keeps only in-frame clones and is missing some. Sampling found some 45,000 clones, none seen once. Each donor provided about 5 to 8 ml of heparinized whole blood. CDR1 SGHTA and CDR2 FQGNSA come from the germline V gene. The CDR3 runs 15 residues. Trimming pared 3 bases from V and 1 base from J, leaving 11 bases between. This clone has a count of ten or more. Antigen: not known. The read ends 3 residues before the CDR3 terminus; that terminus is restored from the germline J gene. Distinct nucleotide sequences in the sample also encode this CDR3. The receptor comes from a person aged 18 to 70 in good health. Specimen: peripheral blood mononuclear cells. The chain has TRBV7-2 and TRBJ2-3; no definite D call. The CDR3 loop is CASSFRALGTDTQYF. The covered CDR3 bases are TGTGCCAGCAGCTTCCGAGCCCTGGGCACAGATACG.